This passage covers 28 T cell receptor beta chains from one sample sequenced in a study of T cells in Graves' hyperthyroidism and ophthalmopathy. Template material for amplifying TCR beta CDR3 regions consisted of RNA transcripts. First-round RT-PCR targeting the TCR CDR3 was performed with the HTBI primer set. TCRdb fed the multiplex PCR reads into MiXCR, producing one record per CDR3 protein. In the table there are 450,000 to 650,000 distinct CDR3 sequences, 17% of which are singletons. Specimen: blood. These receptors were taken from a woman younger than 35 with Graves' ophthalmopathy.

This clonotype showed up many times. The V and J genes are TRBV6-1 and TRBJ1-4, with D unclear. V lost 2 bases and J 4 bases, leaving 23 bases between the germline ends. Germline-derived CDR1 and CDR2 are MNHNS and SASEGT. This CDR3 region has 19 residues. The DNA of the CDR3 is TGTGCCAGCAGTGAACGCACAGCCAGATGGATAACAGTTAATGAAAAACTGTTTTTT. It translates to CASSERTARWITVNEKLFF.

This clonotype was seen repeatedly, ten times or more. The CDR3 region is CSVEVAKGAYNEQFF. The CDR3 DNA reads as TGCAGCGTTGAAGTCGCAAAGGGGGCCTACAATGAGCAGTTCTTC. The chain has TRBV29-1 and TRBJ2-1, with a weak D call TRBD1 (6 bases). Trimming stripped 1 base from V and 2 bases from J, with 12 bases between. Germline CDR1 is SQVTM and CDR2 is ANQGSEA. The CDR3 has 15 residues.

This clonotype was found a few times. The chain combines TRBV20-1 with TRBJ2-1; 9 bases align to TRBD2. The germline V gene encodes CDR1 DFQATT and CDR2 SNEGSKA (reference sequence). The CDR3 extends over 14 amino acids. After removal of 3 bases from V and 7 bases from J, the junction contained 7 bases not matched to a gene. The CDR3 coding sequence is TGCAGTGCTAGTTCGTTAGCGGGGGTTAATGAGCAGTTCTTC. This sequence encodes CSASSLAGVNEQFF.

This clonotype was detected a few times. This chain joins TRBV4-1 and TRBJ2-7, with unresolved D. There are 13 residues in the CDR3. Germline V gives CDR1 MGHRA, CDR2 YSYEKL. The ends were cut back, 4 bases at V and 2 bases at J, with 9 bases in the middle. Here the CDR3 DNA reads TGCGCCAGCAGCCCCAGCAGCACCTACGAGCAGTACTTC. Translation gives CASSPSSTYEQYF.

This clonotype was picked up many times. The gene calls are TRBV20-1 and TRBJ1-3, with unresolved D. V was pared by 0 bases and J by 0 bases, with 9 bases between. This CDR3 region has 15 residues. CDR1 DFQATT and CDR2 SNEGSKA come from the germline V gene (reference sequence). This chain's CDR3 is CSARDVGSSGNTIYF. The CDR3 bases are TGCAGTGCTAGAGATGTAGGGAGCTCTGGAAACACCATATATTTT.

J is TRBJ1-5 and V is TRBV28; D may be TRBD1 (6 bases). The germline gives CDR1 MDHEN, CDR2 SYDVKM. The CDR3 is 17 amino acids. V lost 6 bases to trimming and J lost 1 base, with 19 bases between them. CDR3 in amino acids: CASSADIGGASNQPQHF. In nucleotides, the CDR3 is TGTGCCAGCAGCGCGGACATAGGGGGTGCCAGCAATCAGCCCCAGCATTTT.

This clonotype occurred once. The V call is TRBV9, the J call TRBJ2-1; D may be TRBD1 (5 bases). CDR3 length equals 14 residues. Trimming cost V 0 bases and J 8 bases, with 12 bases left between them. Germline CDR1 and CDR2: SGDLS and YYNGEE. The CDR3 is CASSVGAGFDEQFF. In nucleotides, the CDR3 is TGTGCCAGCAGCGTAGGGGCAGGGTTCGATGAGCAGTTCTTC.

This clonotype was seen a few times. This sequence joins TRBV29-1 and TRBJ2-2, with 8 nucleotides matching TRBD1. CDR1 is SQVTM, CDR2 ANQGSEA, per germline. The V and J ends lost 5 bases and 3 bases, in that order; junction bases with no gene match: 5. This CDR3 has 14 amino acids. The CDR3 region is CSVQGAVDTGELFF. CDR3 in DNA: TGCAGCGTTCAGGGGGCTGTGGACACCGGGGAGCTGTTTTTT.

The table lists this clonotype with a few counts. The V call is TRBV5-6, the J call TRBJ2-7; perhaps TRBD1 as D (6 bases). Germline V CDR1 and CDR2: SGHDT, YYEEEE. V was clipped by 4 bases and J by 5 bases, with 22 bases between them. The CDR3 has 16 amino acids. CDR3 nucleotide sequence: TGTGCCAGCAGCCCTCTTCGGGCCCAGGGGATCCACGAGCAGTACTTC. It is translated as CASSPLRAQGIHEQYF.

This rearrangement joins TRBV28 to TRBJ2-2, with D unresolved. Trimming took 7 bases from V and 0 from J, leaving 12 bases between them. The CDR3 is 15 amino acids. CDR1 is MDHEN and CDR2 is SYDVKM in the germline V gene. In nucleotides, the CDR3 is TGTGCCAGCAACACCTACGCCGCGAACACCGGGGAGCTGTTTTTT. Amino acid sequence: CASNTYAANTGELFF.

This clonotype was observed a few times. The chain uses TRBV19 and TRBJ1-1; the D gene is possibly TRBD1 (6 bases). The germline V gene has CDR1 LNHDA and CDR2 SQIVND (reference sequence). This CDR3 has 14 amino acids. DNA of the CDR3: TGTGCGACCACTAGGGACACCGAGAACACTGAAGCTTTCTTT. Translating it yields CATTRDTENTEAFF.

The chain is built from TRBV7-9 and TRBJ2-1; D possibly uses TRBD1 or TRBD2 (5 bases each). V lost 4 bases and J 3 bases, leaving 10 bases between the germline ends. CDR1 is SEHNR and CDR2 is FQNEAQ in the germline V gene (reference sequence). This CDR3 spans 14 amino acids. CDR3 in amino acids: CASSSGTLYNEQFF. CDR3 coding DNA: TGTGCCAGCAGCTCCGGGACCCTCTACAATGAGCAGTTCTTC.

This chain links TRBV7-2 with TRBJ1-6, with D uncertain. Germline V gives CDR1 SGHTA, CDR2 FQGNSA. This CDR3 is 16 amino acids long. Trimming stripped 2 bases from V and 4 bases from J, with 12 bases between. CDR3 coding DNA: TGTGCCAGCAGCTTACAGTCACCTCCTTATAATTCACCCCTCCACTTT. Translation: CASSLQSPPYNSPLHF.

This clonotype was seen more than once but under ten times. This chain connects TRBV6-1 to TRBJ2-5; TRBD2 matches at 16 bases. The germline gives CDR1 MNHNS, CDR2 SASEGT. The CDR3 loop spans 18 amino acids. V lost 6 bases to trimming and J lost 5 bases; unmatched junction nucleotides: 12. CDR3 bases: TGTGCCAGCAGGCCACTCGGGACTAGCGGGGGGGCCTGGGAGACCCAGTACTTC. The encoded protein is CASRPLGTSGGAWETQYF.

This clonotype was seen at least ten times. The rearrangement joins TRBV2 to TRBJ1-2, with 12 bases that match TRBD1. V lost 5 bases, J lost 8 bases, and 3 bases stayed unmatched. Germline CDR1 SNHLY, CDR2 FYNNEI. This CDR3 has 13 residues. CDR3 in DNA: TGTGCCAGCAGTCGGGACAGGGGGCGAGGCTACACCTTC. It codes for CASSRDRGRGYTF. The complete variable domain, with remaining parts taken from reference TRBV2 and TRBJ1-2, reads EPEVTQTPSHQVTQMGQEVILRCVPISNHLYFYWYRQILGQKVEFLVSFYNNEISEKSEIFDDQFSVERPDGSNFTLKIRSTKLEDSAMYFCASSRDRGRGYTFGSGTRLTVV.

V and J are TRBV5-1 and TRBJ2-3, with TRBD1 matching 7 bases. CDR1 is SGHRS and CDR2 is YFSETQ in the germline V gene. The CDR3 spans 14 residues. The V and J ends lost 1 base and 5 bases, in that order; junction bases with no gene match: 4. The CDR3 coding sequence is TGCGCCAGCAGCTTGTCGGGACAGTTAGATACGCAGTATTTT. Translated, it gives CASSLSGQLDTQYF.

This clonotype has only a few counts. The rearrangement joins TRBV9 to TRBJ1-2, with D tentatively TRBD1 (5 bases). The V and J ends lost 4 bases and 0 bases respectively, with 13 bases between them. The germline V gene has CDR1 SGDLS and CDR2 YYNGEE. The CDR3 runs 15 residues. CDR3 nucleotide sequence: TGTGCCAGCAGCACGGGGGACGTTGCTAACTATGGCTACACCTTC. This codes for CASSTGDVANYGYTF.

The genes are TRBV14 and TRBJ2-5; D may be TRBD1 (6 bases). The CDR3 extends over 17 amino acids. From germline, CDR1 is SGHDN and CDR2 FVKESK. Trimming stripped 4 bases from V and 1 base from J, with 19 bases between. CDR3 in DNA: TGTGCCAGCAGCCTACTACTAGGGGGTACCCTCCAAGAGACCCAGTACTTC. It translates to CASSLLLGGTLQETQYF.

This clonotype occurred many times. This chain links TRBV28 with TRBJ1-1; TRBD1 aligns across 9 bases. Germline CDR1 MDHEN, CDR2 SYDVKM. V shed 5 bases, J shed 1 base, and the junction held 5 bases outside the gene matches. The CDR3 extends over 15 amino acids. The CDR3 DNA is TGTGCCAGCAGTAACAGGGGGCGGGCGAACACTGAAGCTTTCTTT. Its protein product is CASSNRGRANTEAFF.

This clonotype was observed a handful of times. This chain joins TRBV6-1 and TRBJ2-7; maybe TRBD2 (6 bases). Germline CDR1 is MNHNS and CDR2 is SASEGT. This CDR3 is 12 amino acids long. V lost 7 bases, J lost 4 bases, and 11 bases lay in between. Here the CDR3 DNA reads TGTGCCAGCAAGGAGGGATATTACGAGCAGTACTTC. This codes for CASKEGYYEQYF.

This clonotype was recorded many times. J is TRBJ1-2 and V is TRBV7-3; a weak D match, TRBD1 (5 bases). In germline, CDR1 is SGHTA, CDR2 FQGTGA. This CDR3 has 13 amino acids. The germline V and J ends were trimmed by 8 bases and 3 bases, with 13 bases remaining between them. CDR3 nucleotides: TGTGCCAGCCGAGGGGCGCAGGACTATGGCTACACCTTC. Protein sequence: CASRGAQDYGYTF.

The chain employs TRBV7-9 and TRBJ1-3; D remains ambiguous. This CDR3 contains 16 residues. Germline V gene lookup returns CDR1 SEHNR and CDR2 FQNEAQ (reference sequence). The V and J ends lost 3 bases and 0 bases respectively, with 12 bases between them. Written as DNA, the CDR3 is TGTGCCAGCAGCTTCCTACATGCGAGCTCTGGAAACACCATATATTTT. This codes for CASSFLHASSGNTIYF.

The gene calls are TRBV10-3 and TRBJ1-5; D remains ambiguous. The CDR3 extends over 13 amino acids. The ends were cut back, 7 bases at V and 6 bases at J, with 13 bases in the middle. Germline-derived CDR1 and CDR2 are ENHRY and SYGVKD. The DNA of the CDR3 is TGTGCCATCAAATACTCGTTGGGTCAGCCCCAGCATTTT. This translates into CAIKYSLGQPQHF.

The gene calls are TRBV30 and TRBJ1-2; maybe TRBD1 (5 bases). The V gene's germline CDR1 is GTSNPN and CDR2 SVGIG (reference sequence). The CDR3 contains 11 residues. Trimming shortened V by 2 bases and J by 8 bases, and 9 bases separated the two germline ends. The chain's CDR3 is CAWSRDGGYTF. CDR3 sequence (DNA): TGTGCCTGGAGTAGGGACGGAGGCTACACCTTC.

V and J are TRBV29-1 and TRBJ1-1, with a possible D match to TRBD1 (6 bases). CDR3 length: 11 residues. Trimming took 7 bases from V and 5 from J, leaving 11 bases between them. The V gene's germline CDR1 is SQVTM and CDR2 ANQGSEA. Here the CDR3 reads CSELQGTEAFF. The CDR3 nucleotides read TGCAGCGAGCTACAGGGAACTGAAGCTTTCTTT. Drawing the rest from reference TRBV29-1 and TRBJ1-1, the complete variable domain is SAVISQKPSRDICQRGTSLTIQCQVDSQVTMMFWYRQQPGQSLTLIATANQGSEATYESGFVIDKFPISRPNLTFSTLTVSNMSPEDSSIYLCSELQGTEAFFGQGTRLTVV.

This clonotype was detected many times. V usage is TRBV13 and J usage is TRBJ2-7; a weak D match, TRBD2 (5 bases). CDR1 is PRHDT, CDR2 FYEKMQ, per germline (reference sequence). This CDR3 comprises 15 residues. The V and J ends lost 4 bases and 1 base respectively, with 14 bases between them. The CDR3 reads CASSSSLFLSYEQYF. The CDR3 DNA reads as TGTGCCAGCAGCTCTAGCTTATTCCTGTCCTACGAGCAGTACTTC. The complete variable domain, with remaining parts taken from reference TRBV13 and TRBJ2-7, reads AAGVIQSPRHLIKEKRETATLKCYPIPRHDTVYWYQQGPGQDPQFLISFYEKMQSDKGSIPDRFSAQQFSDYHSELNMSSLELGDSALYFCASSSSLFLSYEQYFGPGTRLTVT.

This clonotype was observed at least ten times. The gene calls are TRBV4-1 and TRBJ2-7; 7 bases map to TRBD1. CDR1 and CDR2 from the germline V gene are MGHRA and YSYEKL. V was clipped by 4 bases and J by 2 bases; unmatched bases: 5. This CDR3 region has 14 residues. DNA of the CDR3: TGCGCCAGCAGCCGTGGACAGGCAGCCTACGAGCAGTACTTC. Protein product: CASSRGQAAYEQYF.

As regards this clonotype: A much larger clone differs from this one at a single base, so this may be a read error. This sequence joins TRBV5-1 and TRBJ1-1; maybe TRBD1 (5 bases). This CDR3 has 15 amino acids. Between the trimmed V and J ends, which lost 3 bases and 1 base, there was a span of 13 bases. Germline V gene data show CDR1 as SGHRS and CDR2 as YFSETQ. CDR3 nucleotide sequence: TGCGCCAGCAGCTCTCGATCCGGGGGGAACACTGAAGCTTTCTTT. Residues: CASSSRSGGNTEAFF.